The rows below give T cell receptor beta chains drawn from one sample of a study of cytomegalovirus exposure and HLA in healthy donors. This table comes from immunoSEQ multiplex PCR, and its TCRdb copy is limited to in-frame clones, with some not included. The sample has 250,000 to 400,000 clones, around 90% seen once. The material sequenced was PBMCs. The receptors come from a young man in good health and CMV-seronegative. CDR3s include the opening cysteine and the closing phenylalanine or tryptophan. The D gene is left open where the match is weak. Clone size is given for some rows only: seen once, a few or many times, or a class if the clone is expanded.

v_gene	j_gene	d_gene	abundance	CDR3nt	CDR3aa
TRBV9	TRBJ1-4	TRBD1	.	TGTGCCAGCAGCGCGTGGACAGGGGATAATGAAAAACTGTTTTTT	CASSAWTGDNEKLFF
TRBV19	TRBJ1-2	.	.	TGTGCCAGTAGAGCTACTGGCTACACCTTC	CASRATGYTF
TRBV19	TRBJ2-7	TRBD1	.	TGTGCCAGTAGTGTCAACAGGGGTTCCTACGAGCAGTACTTC	CASSVNRGSYEQYF
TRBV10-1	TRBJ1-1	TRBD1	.	TGCGCCAGCAGTCGGGACAGTACAAACACTGAAGCTTTCTTT	CASSRDSTNTEAFF
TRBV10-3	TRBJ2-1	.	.	TGTGCCATCAGTGAGTTTCCAACTAGCTCCAATGAGCAGTTCTTC	CAISEFPTSSNEQFF
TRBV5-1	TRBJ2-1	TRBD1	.	TGCGCCAGCAGCCCGGGACAGGGCGATATCTTC	CASSPGQGDIF
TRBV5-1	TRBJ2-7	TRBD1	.	TGCGCCAGCAGCTTGGGAACAGGGGGCAACTCCTACGAGCAGTACTTC	CASSLGTGGNSYEQYF
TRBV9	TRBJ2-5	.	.	TGTGCCAGCAGCGTGGGCCGGGGGCAAGAGACCCAGTACTTC	CASSVGRGQETQYF
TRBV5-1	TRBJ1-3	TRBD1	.	TGCGCCAGCAGAGCAGGGGGCTCTGGAAACACCATATATTTT	CASRAGGSGNTIYF
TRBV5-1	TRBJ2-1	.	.	TGCGCCAGCAGCTTGGGGACAGCCGACGTTTCCTACAATGAGCAGTTCTTC	CASSLGTADVSYNEQFF
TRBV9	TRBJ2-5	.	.	TGTGCCAGCAGCGCGGCAGGGGGAGGGACCCAGTACTTC	CASSAAGGGTQYF
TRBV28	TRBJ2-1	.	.	TGTGCCAGCAGTTTCCCCGGACTGGGAGAGGGGGACAATGAGCAGTTCTTC	CASSFPGLGEGDNEQFF
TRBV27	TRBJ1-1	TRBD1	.	TGTGCCAGCAGTTTAAAGCCCTATCTGGACAGGGTTAACACTGAAGCTTTCTTT	CASSLKPYLDRVNTEAFF
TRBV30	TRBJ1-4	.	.	TGTGCCTGGAGCACCGGGATCCGGACTAATGAAAAACTGTTTTTT	CAWSTGIRTNEKLFF
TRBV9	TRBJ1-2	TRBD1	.	TGTGCCAGCAGCGTAGGACAGGGGTTGAACTATGGCTACACCTTC	CASSVGQGLNYGYTF
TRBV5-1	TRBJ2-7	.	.	TGCGCCAGCAGCTTGGGACGTAGCCTTGCCTACGAGCAGTACTTC	CASSLGRSLAYEQYF
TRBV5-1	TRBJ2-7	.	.	TGCGCCAGCAGCTTGTCCCACGGCGGTACCTACGAGCAGTACTTC	CASSLSHGGTYEQYF
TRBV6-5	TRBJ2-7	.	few	TGTGCCAGCAGTTACAGGGGGTTCGTCTACGAGCAGTACTTC	CASSYRGFVYEQYF
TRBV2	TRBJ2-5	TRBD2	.	TGTGCCAGCAACGGCGAGCGGGGGGCAAAAGAGACCCAGTACTTC	CASNGERGAKETQYF
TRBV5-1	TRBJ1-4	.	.	TGCGCCAGCAGCTTGGGGGGAGGAGCAGACCTAAATGAAAAACTGTTTTTT	CASSLGGGADLNEKLFF
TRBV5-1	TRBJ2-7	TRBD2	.	TGCGCCAGCAGCCAGCGGGGGGGCGGATACGAGCAGTACTTC	CASSQRGGGYEQYF
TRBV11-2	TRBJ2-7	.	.	TGTGCCAGCAGCCCTGTGGCAGGGAACGAGCAGTACTTC	CASSPVAGNEQYF
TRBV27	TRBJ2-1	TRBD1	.	TGTGCCAGCAGTCCCCGGACAGGGCCAAGGATCTTC	CASSPRTGPRIF
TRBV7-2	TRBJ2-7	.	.	TGTGCCAGCAGCACGAACCGGGGCTACGAGCAGTACTTC	CASSTNRGYEQYF
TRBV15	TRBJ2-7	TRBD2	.	TGTGCCACCAGCGTTTCTAGCGGGGCAAATTACGAGCAGTACTTC	CATSVSSGANYEQYF
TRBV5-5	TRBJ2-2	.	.	TGTGCCAGCAGCTTGGGGACAATAAGAGGCGGGGAGCTGTTTTTT	CASSLGTIRGGELFF
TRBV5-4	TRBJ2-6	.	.	TGTGCCAGCAGCCCCTTTGGAGGGACTGGGGCCAACGTCCTGACTTTC	CASSPFGGTGANVLTF
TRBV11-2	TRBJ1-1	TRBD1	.	TGTGCCAGCAGCCCGTTGACAGGGGCGGGCACTGAAGCTTTCTTT	CASSPLTGAGTEAFF